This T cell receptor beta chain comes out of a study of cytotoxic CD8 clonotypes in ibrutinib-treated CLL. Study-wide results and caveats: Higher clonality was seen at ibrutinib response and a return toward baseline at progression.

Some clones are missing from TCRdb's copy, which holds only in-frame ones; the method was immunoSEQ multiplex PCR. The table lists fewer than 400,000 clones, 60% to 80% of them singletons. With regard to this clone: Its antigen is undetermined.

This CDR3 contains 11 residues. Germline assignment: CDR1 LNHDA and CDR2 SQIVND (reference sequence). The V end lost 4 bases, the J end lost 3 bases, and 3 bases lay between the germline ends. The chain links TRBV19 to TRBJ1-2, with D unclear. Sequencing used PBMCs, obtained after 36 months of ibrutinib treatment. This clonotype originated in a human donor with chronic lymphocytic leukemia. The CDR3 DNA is TGTGCCAGTAGTAAATACTATGGCTACACCTTC. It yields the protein CASSKYYGYTF.